These 4 T cell receptor beta chains came from one sample sequenced in a study of human T cells and chemical hapten exposure. Specified time point: pre-sensitization, week 0. Noted treatment: therapeutic diphenylcyclopropenone sensitization with weekly scalp DPC. TCRdb itself ran the RACE reads through MiXCR, one entry per CDR3 protein. The table has fewer than 300,000 distinct CDR3 sequences, about 8.6% seen once. The sample consisted of whole blood, taken in connection with sensitization to the hapten diphenylcyclopropenone (DPC). The receptor set was obtained from a woman aged 35 to 49 with alopecia areata. Some clones in this sample may be carry-over from other donors' samples.

This clonotype appeared a few times. The J gene is TRBJ2-4, the V gene TRBV9; 15 positions agree with TRBD2. The CDR3 is 19 amino acids. V lost 0 bases, J lost 0 bases, and 4 bases stayed unmatched. Germline CDR1 SGDLS, CDR2 YYNGEE. The CDR3 loop reads CASSVDPGLAGGAKNIQYF. In DNA form, the CDR3 reads TGTGCCAGCAGCGTAGACCCGGGACTAGCGGGGGGAGCCAAAAACATTCAGTACTTC.

This chain connects TRBV7-2 to TRBJ1-4; no definite D call. Germline assignment: CDR1 SGHTA and CDR2 FQGNSA. Trimming took off 2 bases at V and 7 bases at J, with 8 bases between the two ends. The CDR3 runs to 13 residues. The CDR3 sequence is CASSLLFGEKLFF. The CDR3 DNA follows: TGTGCCAGCAGCTTACTTTTCGGTGAAAAACTGTTTTTT. The full variable domain, with the rest looked up from reference TRBV7-2 and TRBJ1-4, is GAGVSQSPSNKVTEKGKDVELRCDPISGHTALYWYRQSLGQGLEFLIYFQGNSAPDKSGLPSDRFSAERTGGSVSTLTIQRTQQEDSAVYLCASSLLFGEKLFFGSGTQLSVL.

The chain recombines TRBV12-3 or TRBV12-4 with TRBJ2-2, with D maybe TRBD1 (6 bases). The CDR3 is 15 residues long. V gave up 6 bases and J gave up 1 base, with 12 bases separating them. CDR3 amino acids: CASRAPRGNTGELFF. For the CDR3, the DNA is TGTGCCAGCAGAGCCCCCAGGGGGAACACCGGGGAGCTGTTTTTT.

This clonotype was seen ten or more times. The chain uses TRBV7-2 and TRBJ2-4; D unclear. Trimming stripped 8 bases from V and 5 bases from J, with 7 bases between. This CDR3 is built from 11 residues. Germline lookup yields CDR1 SGHTA and CDR2 FQGNSA. CDR3 loop: CASRAENIQYF. The CDR3 DNA is TGTGCCAGCCGGGCAGAAAACATTCAGTACTTC.